This record concerns one T cell receptor beta chain sequence. The source of the sample is a study of cytomegalovirus exposure and HLA in healthy donors. Primers included in the PCR were 60 Vbeta and 13 Jbeta primers. Source study methods: Later, an analysis found about 80 million unique TCR beta chains, and about 9.9 million of these were shared. Sequencing used immunoSEQ multiplex PCR; TCRdb keeps in-frame clones, though not all of them. For V, J and clone size, that table is used; D and trimming come from the DNA. Of more than 95,000 clones listed, 60% to 85% are singletons. CDR3 length: 13 residues. Germline loops: CDR1 MDHEN, CDR2 SYDVKM. Trimming cost V 8 bases and J 3 bases; bases outside gene matches: 5.

This chain joins TRBV28 and TRBJ1-2, with 8 positions matching TRBD1. The source material was PBMCs. This clonotype originated in a man between 35 and 55 years old in good health and CMV-seronegative. In DNA, the CDR3 is TGTGCCAGCGCAGGGGGCATCGACTATGGCTACACCTTC. Translation: CASAGGIDYGYTF.